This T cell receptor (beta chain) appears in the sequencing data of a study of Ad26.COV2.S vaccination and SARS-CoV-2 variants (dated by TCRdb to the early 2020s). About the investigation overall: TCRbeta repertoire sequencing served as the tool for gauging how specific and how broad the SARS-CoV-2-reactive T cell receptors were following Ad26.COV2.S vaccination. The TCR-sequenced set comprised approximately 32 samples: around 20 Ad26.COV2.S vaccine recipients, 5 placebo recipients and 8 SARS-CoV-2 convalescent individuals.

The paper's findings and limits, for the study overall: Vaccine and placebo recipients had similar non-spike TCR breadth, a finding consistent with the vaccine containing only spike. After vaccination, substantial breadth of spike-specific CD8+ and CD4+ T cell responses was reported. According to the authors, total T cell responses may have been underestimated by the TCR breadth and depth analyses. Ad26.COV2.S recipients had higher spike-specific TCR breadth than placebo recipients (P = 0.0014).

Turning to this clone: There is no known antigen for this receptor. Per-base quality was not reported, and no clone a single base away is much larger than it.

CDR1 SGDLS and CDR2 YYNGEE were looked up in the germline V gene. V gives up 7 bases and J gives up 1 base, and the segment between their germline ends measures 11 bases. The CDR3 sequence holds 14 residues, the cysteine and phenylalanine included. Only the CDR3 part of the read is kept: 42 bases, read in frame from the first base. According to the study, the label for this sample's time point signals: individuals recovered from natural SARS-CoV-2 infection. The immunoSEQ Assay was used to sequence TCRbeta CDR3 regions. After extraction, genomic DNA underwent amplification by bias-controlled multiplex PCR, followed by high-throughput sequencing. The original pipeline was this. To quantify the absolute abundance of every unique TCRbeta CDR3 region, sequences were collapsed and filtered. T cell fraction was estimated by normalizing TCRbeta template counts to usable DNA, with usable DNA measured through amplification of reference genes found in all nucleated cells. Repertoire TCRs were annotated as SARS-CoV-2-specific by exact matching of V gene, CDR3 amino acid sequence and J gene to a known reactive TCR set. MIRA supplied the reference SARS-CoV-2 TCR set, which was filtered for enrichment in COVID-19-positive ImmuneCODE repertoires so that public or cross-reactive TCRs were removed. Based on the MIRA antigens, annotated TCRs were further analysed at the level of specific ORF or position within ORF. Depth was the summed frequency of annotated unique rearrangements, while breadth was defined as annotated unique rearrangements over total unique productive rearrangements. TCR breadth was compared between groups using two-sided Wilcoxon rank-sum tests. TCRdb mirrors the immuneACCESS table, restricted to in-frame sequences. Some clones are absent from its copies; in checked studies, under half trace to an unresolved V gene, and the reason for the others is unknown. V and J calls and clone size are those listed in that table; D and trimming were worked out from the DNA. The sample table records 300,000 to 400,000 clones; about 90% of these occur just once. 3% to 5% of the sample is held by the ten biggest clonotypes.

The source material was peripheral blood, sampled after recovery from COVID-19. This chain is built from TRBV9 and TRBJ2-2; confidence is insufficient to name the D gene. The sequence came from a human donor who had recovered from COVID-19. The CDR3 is CASDTGVNTGELFF. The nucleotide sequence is TGTGCCAGCGACACCGGCGTGAACACCGGGGAGCTGTTTTTT.